The entry below gives a single T cell receptor (beta chain) sequence along with its context. As yet, its antigen is unknown. MiXCR, run by TCRdb on the RT-PCR reads, gives a single entry per CDR3 protein. Here the sample spans 500,000 to 600,000 distinct CDR3 sequences, over 10% being singletons. The data stem from a study of response to subunit inactivated influenza vaccine. Study outcomes and limitations: Every seasonal influenza vaccination brings in few new T cells, the authors suggested.

Germline loops: CDR1 DFQATT, CDR2 SNEGSKA (reference sequence). The J segment lost 0 bases and the V segment lost 2 bases, leaving 3 bases of the junction unmatched. The CDR3 is 14 residues long. Sequencing used PBMCs from blood, obtained around seven weeks after vaccination. The receptor comes from a man aged 50 to 59 who received an inactivated influenza vaccine. This chain joins TRBV20-1 and TRBJ2-7; 8 bases align to TRBD2. DNA of the CDR3: TGCAGTGCTAGAAAGCGGGGGCGCTCCTACGAGCAGTACTTC. As protein: CSARKRGRSYEQYF.